What follows are 22 T cell receptor beta chains derived from one specimen sequenced in a study of T cell responses to AZD1222 COVID-19 vaccine. Profiled with immunoSEQ multiplex PCR; TCRdb holds only in-frame clones, not every one. The sample carries some 150,000 clones, roughly nine tenths recorded once. The sequences come from peripheral blood, collected on day 0 of AZD1222 vaccination. The source of these receptors is an adult in good health.

This rearrangement joins TRBV7-6 to TRBJ2-2; 10 bases match TRBD2. The J segment lost 6 bases and the V segment lost 5 bases, leaving 9 bases of the junction unmatched. The germline gives CDR1 SGHVS, CDR2 FNYEAQ. The CDR3 is 16 amino acids. Written as DNA, the CDR3 is TGTGCCAGCAGCACCAGCGGGAGGGCCGGCGCCGGGGAGCTGTTTTTT. Translated: CASSTSGRAGAGELFF.

The chain couples TRBV6-5 to TRBJ1-1, with a possible D match to TRBD1 (6 bases). In germline, CDR1 is MNHEY, CDR2 SVGAGI. V lost 1 base and J 5 bases, leaving 11 bases between the germline ends. The CDR3 length is 14 residues. The CDR3 is CASSYLQGGTEAFF. In nucleotides, the CDR3 is TGTGCCAGCAGTTACTTACAGGGAGGGACTGAAGCTTTCTTT.

The chain links TRBV19 to TRBJ2-7, with 10 bases aligning to TRBD2. The CDR3 length is 15 residues. V was clipped by 4 bases and J by 0 bases; unmatched bases: 3. CDR1 LNHDA and CDR2 SQIVND come from the germline V gene (reference sequence). The CDR3 bases are TGTGCCAGTAGTACTGGACTAGCGGCCTCCTACGAGCAGTACTTC. Its translation is CASSTGLAASYEQYF.

The rearrangement joins TRBV5-1 to TRBJ2-1, with 11 bases identical to TRBD2. Germline V gives CDR1 SGHRS, CDR2 YFSETQ. The CDR3 is 20 amino acids. The V and J ends lost 0 bases and 0 bases, in that order; junction bases with no gene match: 11. The CDR3 bases are TGCGCCAGCAGCTTGGATTTGTCGCTAGCGGGAGGTCTCTCCTACAATGAGCAGTTCTTC. This gives the protein CASSLDLSLAGGLSYNEQFF. Complete variable domain (other parts from reference TRBV5-1 and TRBJ2-1): KAGVTQTPRYLIKTRGQQVTLSCSPISGHRSVSWYQQTPGQGLQFLFEYFSETQRNKGNFPGRFSGRQFSNSRSEMNVSTLELGDSALYLCASSLDLSLAGGLSYNEQFFGPGTRLTVL.

This rearrangement joins TRBV7-8 to TRBJ2-1; 10 bases map to TRBD2. The CDR3 totals 16 residues. Unmatched junction bases numbered 5, after V lost 2 bases and J lost 4 bases. CDR1 and CDR2 from the germline V gene are SGHVS and FQNEAQ. The CDR3 protein is CASSLPPSGGYNEQFF. CDR3 coding DNA: TGTGCCAGCAGCTTACCACCTAGCGGGGGTTACAATGAGCAGTTCTTC.

The V gene is TRBV6-1, the J gene TRBJ1-1, with 10 positions matching TRBD1. With V trimmed by 4 bases and J by 2 bases, 10 bases remained unmatched. This CDR3 spans 17 amino acids. Germline assignment: CDR1 MNHNS and CDR2 SASEGT. The CDR3 region is CASSGTTDRGRNTEAFF. The CDR3 DNA reads as TGTGCCAGCAGTGGTACTACCGACAGGGGGCGTAACACTGAAGCTTTCTTT.

There are a few counts of this clone. V gene TRBV7-6 combines with J gene TRBJ2-3; 11 nucleotides agree with TRBD1. The CDR3 length is 17 residues. CDR1 and CDR2 from the germline V gene are SGHVS and FNYEAQ. After removal of 2 bases from V and 0 bases from J, the junction contained 4 bases not matched to a gene. The CDR3 coding sequence is TGTGCCAGCAGCTTACTCGGACAGGGGGCGAGCACAGATACGCAGTATTTT. This translates into CASSLLGQGASTDTQYF.

V and J are TRBV18 and TRBJ1-5; TRBD1 matches 9 bases. The J segment lost 5 bases and the V segment lost 2 bases, leaving 4 bases of the junction unmatched. Germline lookup yields CDR1 KGHSH and CDR2 LQKENI. The CDR3 totals 15 residues. As DNA, the CDR3 is TGTGCCAGCTCACCAGGGGACAGGGATGATCAGCCCCAGCATTTT. Translation: CASSPGDRDDQPQHF.

The V call is TRBV24-1, the J call TRBJ2-4, with D perhaps matching TRBD1 (5 bases). Germline-derived CDR1 and CDR2 are KGHDR and SFDVKD. This CDR3 comprises 19 residues. V was shortened by 1 base and J by 2 bases, with 20 bases between the two germline ends. The CDR3 nucleotides are TGTGCCACCAGTGATTTTTACCAGAGCCCAGGGAAAACCAAAAACATTCAGTACTTC. Translation gives CATSDFYQSPGKTKNIQYF.

V is TRBV27 and J is TRBJ1-1; 9 bases map to TRBD1. Germline V lookup: CDR1 MNHEY, CDR2 SMNVEV (reference sequence). There are 16 residues in the CDR3. Trimming removed 1 base from V and 1 base from J; junction bases left unmatched: 4. This CDR3 is CASSLLGQGQNTEAFF. The CDR3 nucleotides are TGTGCCAGCAGTTTATTAGGACAGGGGCAGAACACTGAAGCTTTCTTT.

The gene calls are TRBV7-9 and TRBJ2-1; TRBD1 is a possible D gene (5 bases). V was cut by 5 bases and J by 5 bases, with 16 bases left in between. The CDR3 has 15 residues. The germline V gene encodes CDR1 SEHNR and CDR2 FQNEAQ (reference sequence). CDR3 in amino acids: CASSTTSGWHNEQFF. CDR3 sequence (DNA): TGTGCCAGCAGCACCACTTCAGGGTGGCACAATGAGCAGTTCTTC.

The gene calls are TRBV7-9 and TRBJ1-6; D might be TRBD1 (6 bases). The CDR3 extends over 15 amino acids. Germline-derived CDR1 and CDR2 are SEHNR and FQNEAQ (reference sequence). V was cut by 5 bases and J by 3 bases, with 11 bases left in between. The CDR3 reads CASSHETGYNSPLHF. In DNA, the CDR3 is TGTGCCAGCAGCCACGAGACAGGCTATAATTCACCCCTCCACTTT.

V usage is TRBV27 and J usage is TRBJ2-7; possibly TRBD1 for D (5 bases). Per the germline V gene, CDR1 is MNHEY and CDR2 is SMNVEV (reference sequence). The CDR3 spans 13 residues. V lost 2 bases to trimming and J lost 10 bases, with 15 bases between them. This chain's CDR3 is CASSLGAPDRQYF. CDR3 nucleotide sequence: TGTGCCAGCAGTTTAGGGGCCCCTGATCGACAGTACTTC.

The chain is built from TRBV14 and TRBJ2-3; D gene uncertain. This CDR3 is 14 amino acids long. Trimming took off 2 bases at V and 0 bases at J, with 6 bases between the two ends. The V gene's germline CDR1 is SGHDN and CDR2 FVKESK. Here the CDR3 reads CASSQSVSTDTQYF. CDR3 nucleotides: TGTGCCAGCAGCCAATCGGTCAGCACAGATACGCAGTATTTT.

The table lists this clone with a count of one. This chain joins TRBV19 and TRBJ1-2; D is unresolved. The CDR3 is made up of 12 amino acids. The germline V and J ends were trimmed by 1 base and 7 bases, with 7 bases remaining between them. The germline gives CDR1 LNHDA, CDR2 SQIVND (reference sequence). The CDR3 DNA follows: TGTGCCAGTAGTATAGTGGGAAGTGGCTACACCTTC. Translation gives CASSIVGSGYTF.

The V and J genes are TRBV18 and TRBJ1-4; D call uncertain. V lost 2 bases and J lost 8, with 3 bases in between. The CDR3 has 11 residues. Germline CDR1 and CDR2: KGHSH and LQKENI. CDR3 in DNA: TGTGCCAGCTCACCAGACGAAAAACTGTTTTTT. It encodes CASSPDEKLFF.

The chain's CDR3 is CASSSEGAQYF. The CDR3 DNA reads as TGTGCCAGCAGCTCAGAGGGGGCCCAGTACTTC. V is TRBV27 and J is TRBJ2-5, with D possibly TRBD1 on 6 matching bases. Germline V gene sequence: CDR1 MNHEY, CDR2 SMNVEV (reference sequence). The germline V and J ends were trimmed by 6 bases and 9 bases, with 11 bases remaining between them. This CDR3 spans 11 amino acids.

The chain couples TRBV27 to TRBJ1-1; D possibly corresponds to TRBD1 (5 bases). This CDR3 contains 15 residues. V dropped 4 bases and J dropped 1 base, with 13 bases sitting between them. The germline V gene has CDR1 MNHEY and CDR2 SMNVEV (reference sequence). CDR3 loop: CASSSHAGANTEAFF. CDR3 coding DNA: TGTGCCAGCAGTTCGCATGCCGGGGCGAACACTGAAGCTTTCTTT.

As concerns this clone: The sample carries other DNA sequences with the same CDR3. The chain has TRBV11-3 and TRBJ2-1; maybe TRBD2 (5 bases). V dropped 1 base and J dropped 0 bases, with 7 bases sitting between them. Germline-derived CDR1 and CDR2 are SGHNT and YENEEA. The CDR3 has 15 amino acids. The CDR3 coding sequence is TGTGCCAGCAGCTTAGGGGAGAGCTCCTACAATGAGCAGTTCTTC. It encodes CASSLGESSYNEQFF.

The chain carries TRBV30 and TRBJ1-2; maybe TRBD1 (6 bases). This CDR3 region has 13 residues. Germline CDR1 GTSNPN, CDR2 SVGIG (reference sequence). Trimming shortened V by 0 bases and J by 4 bases, and 9 bases separated the two germline ends. CDR3 protein: CAWSVGRGYGYTF. CDR3 sequence (DNA): TGTGCCTGGAGTGTGGGCAGGGGCTATGGCTACACCTTC.

The chain uses TRBV5-1 and TRBJ2-1; 11 bases map to TRBD1. The germline CDR1 and CDR2 sequences are SGHRS and YFSETQ. With 4 bases clipped from V and 2 bases from J, the junction kept 8 bases outside the gene matches. The CDR3 is made up of 17 amino acids. The CDR3 DNA reads as TGCGCCAGCAGCAGCCGGGACAGGGGGGCCACCTACAATGAGCAGTTCTTC. Its translation: CASSSRDRGATYNEQFF.

This chain links TRBV5-4 with TRBJ2-3, with D possibly being TRBD1 (5 bases). V gave up 4 bases and J gave up 2 bases, with 8 bases separating them. Looked up from germline, CDR1 is SGHNT and CDR2 is YYREEE (reference sequence). The CDR3 sequence is 13 residues long. The CDR3 loop reads CASSGALTDTQYF. The CDR3 coding sequence is TGTGCCAGCAGCGGGGCCCTCACAGATACGCAGTATTTT.